The 11 T cell receptor beta chains listed next were all sequenced from one sample in a study of T cell responses to AZD1222 COVID-19 vaccine. Sequencing used immunoSEQ multiplex PCR; TCRdb keeps in-frame clones, though not all of them. The sample lists about 130,000 clones, around 90% occurring once. Sequencing used peripheral blood, obtained on day 0 of AZD1222 vaccination. These receptors all stem from an adult in good health.

The chain carries TRBV5-1 and TRBJ2-5, with D possibly being TRBD2 (5 bases). CDR3 size: 14 residues. Per germline, CDR1 SGHRS and CDR2 YFSETQ. V shed 0 bases and J shed 2 bases, with 8 bases lying between them. For the CDR3, the DNA is TGCGCCAGCAGCTTGGGGCGGGCGCAAGAGACCCAGTACTTC. It codes for CASSLGRAQETQYF.

This clone was recorded once. The genes are TRBV6-5 and TRBJ1-2; 8 bases align to TRBD1. The CDR3 extends over 14 amino acids. Germline V CDR1 and CDR2: MNHEY, SVGAGI. V shed 5 bases and J 4 bases; nucleotides not matched to a gene: 6. The DNA for the CDR3 is TGTGCCAGCAGTCTAGGGACAGGCCGCTATGGCTACACCTTC. Protein sequence: CASSLGTGRYGYTF.

This clone was detected once. The chain couples TRBV15 to TRBJ2-5; D ambiguous. Trimming removed 3 bases from V and 0 bases from J, with 8 bases in between. The CDR3 totals 14 residues. Germline V gives CDR1 LNHNV, CDR2 YYDKDF (reference sequence). Here the CDR3 DNA reads TGTGCCACCAGCAGCCAGACGTACCAAGAGACCCAGTACTTC. Protein product: CATSSQTYQETQYF.

The V and J genes are TRBV12-3 or TRBV12-4 and TRBJ1-1; no clear D gene. This CDR3 has 13 amino acids. V lost 2 bases and J 2 bases, leaving 6 bases between the germline ends. The CDR3 protein is CASSLSANTEAFF. The CDR3 bases are TGTGCCAGCAGTTTAAGCGCCAACACTGAAGCTTTCTTT.

V and J are TRBV3-1 (or the pseudogene TRBV3-2) and TRBJ2-7; weak D call: TRBD2 (6 bases). There are 15 residues in the CDR3. Germline lookup yields CDR1 LGHDT and CDR2 YNNKEL (reference sequence). Trimming shortened V by 2 bases and J by 2 bases, and 13 bases separated the two germline ends. CDR3 region: CASSQMAGWTYEQYF. The CDR3 coding sequence is TGTGCCAGCAGCCAAATGGCGGGATGGACCTACGAGCAGTACTTC.

This rearrangement joins TRBV11-3 to TRBJ2-7; 10 nucleotides agree with TRBD1. Germline CDR1 and CDR2: SGHNT and YENEEA. Trimming took 4 bases from V and 6 from J; bases not matched to a gene: 3. The CDR3 spans 13 residues. The CDR3 nucleotides are TGTGCCAGCAGCTCCCGGACAGGGGGCGAGCAGTACTTC. Translating gives CASSSRTGGEQYF.

The chain has TRBV5-5 and TRBJ2-5; 8 bases fit TRBD1. The CDR3 has 15 amino acids. CDR1 SGHKS and CDR2 YYEKEE come from the germline V gene (reference sequence). V shed 3 bases, J shed 5 bases, and the junction held 9 bases outside the gene matches. CDR3 nucleotide sequence: TGTGCCAGCAGCTGGGGACAGGCGGCGAGGGAGACCCAGTACTTC. This sequence encodes CASSWGQAARETQYF.

The J gene is TRBJ1-2, the V gene TRBV11-1; perhaps TRBD1 as D (5 bases). V lost 2 bases and J lost 8, with 15 bases in between. The CDR3 is 14 amino acids. The V gene's germline CDR1 is SGHAT and CDR2 FQDESV (reference sequence). Here the CDR3 DNA reads TGTGCCAGCAGCTTACCCTCCGGGGACGGAGGCTACACCTTC. It translates to CASSLPSGDGGYTF. Drawing the rest from reference TRBV11-1 and TRBJ1-2, the complete variable domain is EAEVAQSPRYKITEKSQAVAFWCDPISGHATLYWYRQILGQGPELLVQFQDESVVDDSQLPKDRFSAERLKGVDSTLKIQPAELGDSAMYLCASSLPSGDGGYTFGSGTRLTVV.

The gene calls are TRBV6-1 and TRBJ1-4; TRBD1 is a possible D gene (6 bases). Germline V gives CDR1 MNHNS, CDR2 SASEGT. V lost 4 bases and J lost 4, with 19 bases in between. The length of the CDR3 is 17 residues. The CDR3 is CASSARHPQGNNEKLFF. Written as DNA, the CDR3 is TGTGCCAGCAGTGCGAGACATCCACAGGGCAATAATGAAAAACTGTTTTTT.

This clone has just one count. The V call is TRBV6-5, the J call TRBJ2-5; 12 bases map to TRBD1. Germline CDR1 and CDR2: MNHEY and SVGAGI. V dropped 8 bases and J dropped 10; count of bases not matched to a gene: 14. CDR3 length equals 15 residues. Here the CDR3 DNA reads TGTGCCAGCGGGCTACCGGGACAGGGGGCGCAGGACCAGTACTTC. Translating gives CASGLPGQGAQDQYF.

The rearrangement uses TRBV5-1 and TRBJ2-7; TRBD1 agrees at 9 bases. V was clipped by 5 bases and J by 0 bases; unmatched bases: 6. The CDR3 is 15 amino acids. CDR1 and CDR2 from the germline V gene are SGHRS and YFSETQ. The CDR3, as DNA: TGCGCCAGCAGGGCCGGGACAGGGATCTCCTACGAGCAGTACTTC. Amino acids: CASRAGTGISYEQYF.